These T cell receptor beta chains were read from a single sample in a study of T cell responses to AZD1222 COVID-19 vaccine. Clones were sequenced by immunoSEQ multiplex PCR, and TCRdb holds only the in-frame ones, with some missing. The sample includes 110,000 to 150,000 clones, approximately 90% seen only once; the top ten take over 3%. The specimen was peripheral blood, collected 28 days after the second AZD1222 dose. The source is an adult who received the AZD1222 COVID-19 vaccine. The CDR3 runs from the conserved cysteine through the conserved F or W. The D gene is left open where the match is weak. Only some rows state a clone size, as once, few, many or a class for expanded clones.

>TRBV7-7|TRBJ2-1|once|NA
CASSLGSGSYNEQFF
TGTGCTAGCAGCTTAGGGAGCGGCTCCTACAATGAGCAGTTCTTC
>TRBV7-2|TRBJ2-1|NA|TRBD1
CASSSGTEFYNEQFF
TGTGCCAGCAGCTCCGGGACAGAGTTCTACAATGAGCAGTTCTTC
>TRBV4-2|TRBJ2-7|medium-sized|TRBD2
CASQRGGSYEQYF
TGTGCCAGCCAGCGGGGGGGGTCCTACGAGCAGTACTTC
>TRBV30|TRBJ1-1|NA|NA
CAWSAPKSEAFF
TGTGCCTGGAGTGCACCAAAATCTGAAGCTTTCTTT
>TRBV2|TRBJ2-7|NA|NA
CASNLKEQYF
TGTGCCAGCAACCTCAAGGAGCAGTACTTC
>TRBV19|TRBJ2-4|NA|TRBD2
CASREVAGGLGKNIQYF
TGTGCCAGTAGGGAGGTAGCGGGAGGTCTTGGCAAAAACATTCAGTACTTC
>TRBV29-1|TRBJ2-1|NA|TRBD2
CSVEGLAGKVGEQFF
TGCAGCGTTGAGGGACTAGCGGGGAAGGTCGGTGAGCAGTTCTTC
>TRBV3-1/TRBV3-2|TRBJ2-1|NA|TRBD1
CASSPPGQGLYNEQFF
TGTGCCAGCAGCCCGCCCGGACAGGGCCTCTACAATGAGCAGTTCTTC
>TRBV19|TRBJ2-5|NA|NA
CASSRSPGLQETQYF
TGTGCCAGTAGTAGATCTCCGGGGCTTCAAGAGACCCAGTACTTC
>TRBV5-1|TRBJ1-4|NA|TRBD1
CASSPWTGNEKLFF
TGCGCCAGCAGCCCGTGGACAGGGAACGAAAAACTGTTTTTT
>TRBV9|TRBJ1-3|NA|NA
CASSPGGRENTIYF
TGTGCCAGCAGCCCCGGGGGGCGCGAAAACACCATATATTTT
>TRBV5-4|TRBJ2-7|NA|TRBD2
CASSSTGGSSYEQYF
TGTGCCAGCAGCTCCACCGGGGGGAGCTCCTACGAGCAGTACTTC
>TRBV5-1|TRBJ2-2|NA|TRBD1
CASETGFDTGELFF
TGCGCCAGCGAGACAGGGTTCGACACCGGGGAGCTGTTTTTT
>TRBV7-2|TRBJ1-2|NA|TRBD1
CASSVTGDYGYTF
TGTGCCAGCAGCGTTACAGGGGACTATGGCTACACCTTC
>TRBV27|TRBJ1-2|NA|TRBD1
CASSRYRGQENYGYTF
TGTGCCAGCAGTCGATACAGGGGGCAGGAGAACTATGGCTACACCTTC
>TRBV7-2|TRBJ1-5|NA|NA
CASSLAGGYSNQPQHF
TGTGCCAGCAGCTTAGCGGGGGGATATAGCAATCAGCCCCAGCATTTT
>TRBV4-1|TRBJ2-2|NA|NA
CASSQSGLGGRELFF
TGCGCCAGCAGCCAAAGCGGGCTGGGGGGCCGGGAGCTGTTTTTT
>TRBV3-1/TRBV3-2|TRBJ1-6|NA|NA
CASSQLTVSNSPLHF
TGTGCCAGCAGCCAGTTGACAGTATCCAATTCACCCCTCCACTTT
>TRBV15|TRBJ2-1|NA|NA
CATSRPAAAGINEQFF
TGTGCCACCAGCAGACCGGCGGCAGCTGGGATCAATGAGCAGTTCTTC
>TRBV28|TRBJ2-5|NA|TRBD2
CASRRLAGDQETQYF
TGTGCCAGCAGACGACTAGCGGGGGACCAAGAGACCCAGTACTTC
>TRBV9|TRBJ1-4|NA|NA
CASSRGNGEKLFF
TGTGCCAGCAGCAGAGGAAACGGTGAAAAACTGTTTTTT
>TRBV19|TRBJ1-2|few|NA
CASSISRTDGYTF
TGTGCCAGTAGTATTTCTAGGACAGATGGCTACACCTTC
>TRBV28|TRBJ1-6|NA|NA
CATPENSRVNDSPLHF
TGTGCCACCCCAGAGAATAGCAGGGTTAACGATTCACCCCTCCACTTT
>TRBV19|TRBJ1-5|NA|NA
CASSMREGPQHF
TGTGCCAGTAGTATGAGGGAGGGACCCCAGCATTTT
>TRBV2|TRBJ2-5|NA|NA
CASRVRIETQYF
TGTGCCAGCAGGGTCAGAATAGAGACCCAGTACTTC
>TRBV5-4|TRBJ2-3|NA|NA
CASSSQLDTWGDTQYF
TGTGCCAGCAGCTCCCAGCTGGATACCTGGGGAGATACGCAGTATTTT
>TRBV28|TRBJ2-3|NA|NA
CASSFPAGSYTDTQYF
TGTGCCAGCAGTTTTCCGGCGGGCTCTTACACAGATACGCAGTATTTT
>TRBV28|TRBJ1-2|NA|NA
CASRGKGYTF
TGTGCCAGCAGGGGTAAGGGCTACACCTTC
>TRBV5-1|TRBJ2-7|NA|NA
CASSLDGENAYEQYF
TGCGCCAGCAGCTTGGATGGGGAGAACGCCTACGAGCAGTACTTC